This TCR beta chain was sequenced during a study of control samples from healthy donors and cancer patients. Data came from immunoSEQ multiplex PCR; TCRdb stores just in-frame clones and leaves some out. The table has approximately 230,000 clones, over 75% seen once. CDR3 length: 15 residues. J gave up 1 base and V 7 bases, and 7 bases lay outside the gene matches. The germline V gene has CDR1 MNHEY and CDR2 SVGAGI. The source of this sequence is a woman aged 55-70 years with lung cancer. This chain connects TRBV6-5 to TRBJ2-3; the match to TRBD1 covers 8 bases. The sequenced material came from PBMCs. This CDR3 reads CASTLTGARTDTQYF. In DNA, the CDR3 is TGTGCCAGCACCCTGACAGGGGCCCGCACAGATACGCAGTATTTT.